A single sample is the source of the 7 T cell receptor beta chains below, sequenced in a study of shared clonotypes between healthy human individuals. TCRdb's table, derived via immunoSEQ multiplex PCR, lists solely in-frame clones and lacks some. The data show fewer than 1.6 million clones, with approximately 98.5% seen just once and about 0.34% held by the top ten. Material: naive CD4+ T cells sorted from blood. Subset specified: CD45RA+ positively selected. The receptor source for this set is a man aged 25-45 years in good health.

V and J are TRBV6-1 and TRBJ1-1; 7 bases are shared with TRBD1. Germline V gene data show CDR1 as MNHNS and CDR2 as SASEGT. CDR3 size: 14 residues. J lost 3 bases, V lost 2 bases, and 3 bases had no gene match. The DNA for the CDR3 is TGTGCCAGCAGTGAACGGACAGGATACACTGAAGCTTTCTTT. Amino acids: CASSERTGYTEAFF.

The DNA for the CDR3 is TGTGCCAGCAGTCTATGGGACAGTCCTAACTATGGCTACACCTTC. Encoded protein: CASSLWDSPNYGYTF. This chain connects TRBV25-1 to TRBJ1-2, with TRBD1 matching 7 bases. The CDR3 covers 15 residues. V dropped 5 bases and J dropped 0; count of bases not matched to a gene: 6. The germline V gene encodes CDR1 MGHDK and CDR2 SYGVNS.

The J gene is TRBJ2-2, the V gene TRBV7-6, with D perhaps TRBD1 (5 bases). CDR1 is SGHVS, CDR2 FNYEAQ, per germline. This CDR3 is built from 16 residues. Between the trimmed V and J ends, which lost 2 bases and 1 base, there was a span of 11 bases. Here the CDR3 DNA reads TGTGCCAGCAGCTTAAGCAGGGTGGGGAACACCGGGGAGCTGTTTTTT. Its translation: CASSLSRVGNTGELFF.

This chain connects TRBV19 to TRBJ2-7; 13 bases align to TRBD2. CDR3 size: 15 residues. V shed 4 bases and J 5 bases; nucleotides not matched to a gene: 5. The germline V gene has CDR1 LNHDA and CDR2 SQIVND (reference sequence). The CDR3 protein is CASSTGLAGEDEQYF. The DNA for the CDR3 is TGTGCCAGTAGTACCGGACTAGCGGGAGAGGACGAGCAGTACTTC.

The chain combines TRBV2 with TRBJ1-5; TRBD1 aligns across 8 bases. Unmatched junction bases numbered 3, after V lost 4 bases and J lost 1 base. CDR3 length: 15 residues. Germline CDR1 is SNHLY and CDR2 is FYNNEI. The CDR3 loop reads CASSGRTGSNQPQHF. The CDR3 nucleotides are TGTGCCAGCAGTGGTAGGACAGGGAGCAATCAGCCCCAGCATTTT.

CDR3 DNA sequence: TGTGCCAGCAGCTTAGCGAGGGGGGTTGGGACAGATACGCAGTATTTT. This sequence encodes CASSLARGVGTDTQYF. The chain combines TRBV7-2 with TRBJ2-3; D assignment may be TRBD1 or TRBD2 (6 bases each). This CDR3 comprises 16 residues. V was trimmed by 0 bases and J by 3 bases, leaving 13 bases between them. Germline V gene sequence: CDR1 SGHTA, CDR2 FQGNSA.

The rearrangement joins TRBV4-1 to TRBJ2-4, with a tentative D call TRBD1 (6 bases). Germline CDR1 and CDR2: MGHRA and YSYEKL. The length of the CDR3 is 16 residues. Trimming pared 0 bases from V and 5 bases from J, leaving 14 bases between. The chain's CDR3 is CASSQDRQVVQNIQYF. In DNA, the CDR3 is TGCGCCAGCAGCCAAGATAGACAGGTGGTACAAAACATTCAGTACTTC.